This T cell receptor beta chain originates from a study of cytomegalovirus exposure and HLA in healthy donors. PCR primers comprised 60 Vbeta and 13 Jbeta primers. Only in-frame clones appear in the TCRdb table, and some are missing; sequencing was by immunoSEQ multiplex PCR. This sample has approximately 30,000 clones, with about 60% found just once. On this clone: Its antigen remains unknown.

Study-wide points: In an earlier analysis, in around 590 donors, most V segments appeared productive either ~90% or ~30% of the time.

Germline V lookup: CDR1 SEHNR, CDR2 FQNEAQ (reference sequence). CDR3 length equals 16 residues. Between the trimmed V and J ends, which lost 2 bases and 2 bases, there was a span of 15 bases. The TCR was taken from a man aged 45-65 years in good health and CMV-seropositive. The specimen sequenced was PBMCs. This rearrangement joins TRBV7-9 to TRBJ1-2, with D tentatively TRBD1 (6 bases). CDR3 sequence (DNA): TGTGCCAGCAGCTTAATGTCACCGACAGGCAACTATGGCTACACCTTC. This codes for CASSLMSPTGNYGYTF.